This T cell receptor beta chain emerged from a study of T-cell memory formation after mild COVID-19. Trimming took 0 bases from V and 1 from J; bases not matched to a gene: 6. This CDR3 is 16 amino acids long. The germline V gene has CDR1 SGHDT and CDR2 YYEEEE. MiXCR was run by TCRdb on the 5' RACE reads, yielding one entry per CDR3 protein. There are approximately 490,000 distinct CDR3 sequences in the sample; around 21% occur only once, and approximately 12% lies in the top ten. This clonotype was detected only a few times. The sequencing input was PBMCs or a T cell subset sorted from them (not recorded which). The chain joins TRBV5-6 to TRBJ2-7, with 8 bases identical to TRBD2. The TCR originated in an adult woman who had mild COVID-19 (a few samples of this study predate the infection). Cell type and time point are not known. CDR3 loop: CASSLVEREMSYEQYF. For the CDR3, the DNA is TGTGCCAGCAGCTTGGTAGAGCGGGAGATGTCCTACGAGCAGTACTTC.